The 17 T cell receptor beta chains below were found in one sample sequenced in a study of blood T cell repertoires in COVID-19. Assay used: immunoSEQ multiplex PCR; TCRdb lists only in-frame clones, some missing. The sample lists about 150,000 clones, about 83% occurring once. The sequencing input was peripheral blood. Every receptor here comes from a woman between 55 and 75 years old with COVID-19, enrolled during active disease.

This chain links TRBV10-3 with TRBJ1-2; no clear D. Trimming stripped 5 bases from V and 4 bases from J, with 14 bases between. CDR3 length: 14 residues. Germline lookup yields CDR1 ENHRY and CDR2 SYGVKD. The CDR3 region has the DNA TGTGCCATCAGTTTCTCGCCGGGATCCTATGGCTACACCTTC. Translating gives CAISFSPGSYGYTF.

This chain joins TRBV5-1 and TRBJ2-5; 13 nucleotides align to TRBD2. There are 15 residues in the CDR3. V lost 4 bases, J lost 7 bases, and 7 bases stayed unmatched. Germline V gene data show CDR1 as SGHRS and CDR2 as YFSETQ. The chain's CDR3 is CASSPGLAGVGTQYF. The DNA of the CDR3 is TGCGCCAGCAGCCCCGGACTAGCGGGAGTCGGGACCCAGTACTTC.

This clone was observed a few times. The chain uses TRBV6-2 or TRBV6-3 and TRBJ1-4; 7 bases fit TRBD1. Looked up from germline, CDR1 is MNHEY and CDR2 is SVGEGT. V lost 6 bases and J lost 7; bases outside the gene matches: 8. CDR3 length: 14 amino acids. The CDR3 protein is CASSHPRGLEKLFF. The CDR3 DNA reads as TGTGCCAGCAGCCACCCGAGGGGGCTTGAAAAACTGTTTTTT.

The rearrangement links TRBV6-5 to TRBJ1-3; D ambiguous. There are 14 residues in the CDR3. Trimming stripped 3 bases from V and 1 base from J, with 7 bases between. Germline V gene sequence: CDR1 MNHEY, CDR2 SVGAGI. As DNA, the CDR3 is TGTGCCAGCAGTTATGAGGGATCTGGAAACACCATATATTTT. Encoded protein: CASSYEGSGNTIYF.

The rearrangement links TRBV6-5 to TRBJ1-4, with 8 bases lining up with TRBD1. CDR3 length equals 14 residues. Germline V gene lookup returns CDR1 MNHEY and CDR2 SVGAGI. V was pared by 6 bases and J by 11 bases, with 11 bases of the junction left unmatched. For the CDR3, the DNA is TGTGCCAGCAGACCCTCGCAGGGGGCTAGGAAACTGTTTTTT. The encoded protein is CASRPSQGARKLFF.

This clone was detected only a few times. The rearrangement uses TRBV9 and TRBJ1-6, with 7 bases identical to TRBD1. J lost 7 bases, V lost 0 bases, and 7 bases had no gene match. CDR3 length equals 16 residues. Germline values: CDR1 SGDLS, CDR2 YYNGEE. The CDR3 DNA is TGTGCCAGCAGCGTAGGTGGGACAGAAAAGAATTCACCCCTCCACTTT. It yields the protein CASSVGGTEKNSPLHF. Using reference TRBV9 and TRBJ1-6 for the parts outside the CDR3, the full variable domain is DSGVTQTPKHLITATGQRVTLRCSPRSGDLSVYWYQQSLDQGLQFLIQYYNGEERAKGNILERFSAQQFPDLHSELNLSSLELGDSALYFCASSVGGTEKNSPLHFGNGTRLTVT.

This chain uses TRBV27 with TRBJ1-1; TRBD1 matches at 7 bases. Germline CDR1 reads MNHEY; CDR2 reads SMNVEV (reference sequence). This CDR3 is 15 amino acids long. V lost 5 bases to trimming and J lost 0 bases; unmatched junction nucleotides: 6. The chain's CDR3 is CASSGWGQMNTEAFF. CDR3 DNA sequence: TGTGCCAGCAGTGGATGGGGACAGATGAACACTGAAGCTTTCTTT.

This chain connects TRBV5-1 to TRBJ1-6, with 10 nucleotides matching TRBD1. V was pared by 3 bases and J by 9 bases, with 3 bases of the junction left unmatched. Germline lookup yields CDR1 SGHRS and CDR2 YFSETQ. This CDR3 has 14 amino acids. The chain's CDR3 is CASSSTGGSSPLHF. The CDR3 bases are TGCGCCAGCAGCTCGACAGGGGGCTCTTCACCCCTCCACTTT.

The chain uses TRBV5-1 and TRBJ2-1, with 13 bases lining up with TRBD2. In germline, CDR1 is SGHRS, CDR2 YFSETQ. V dropped 2 bases and J dropped 1; count of bases not matched to a gene: 0. CDR3 length: 16 amino acids. Here the CDR3 DNA reads TGCGCCAGCAGCTTACTAGCGGGAGGGTCCTACAATGAGCAGTTCTTC. The encoded protein is CASSLLAGGSYNEQFF. Full variable domain (outside the CDR3, taken from reference TRBV5-1 and TRBJ2-1): KAGVTQTPRYLIKTRGQQVTLSCSPISGHRSVSWYQQTPGQGLQFLFEYFSETQRNKGNFPGRFSGRQFSNSRSEMNVSTLELGDSALYLCASSLLAGGSYNEQFFGPGTRLTVL.

This rearrangement joins TRBV2 to TRBJ1-1, with D tentatively TRBD1 (6 bases). This CDR3 spans 16 amino acids. Trimming took 2 bases from V and 7 from J, leaving 20 bases between them. CDR1 and CDR2 from the germline V gene are SNHLY and FYNNEI. The CDR3 region is CASSEPLQGFTGEAFF. DNA of the CDR3: TGTGCCAGCAGTGAACCACTACAGGGATTCACGGGTGAAGCTTTCTTT.

This clone was detected once. The V call is TRBV7-8, the J call TRBJ2-3; possible D gene TRBD1, 5 bases. CDR3 size: 14 residues. V lost 1 base and J lost 1, with 6 bases in between. CDR1 and CDR2 (germline): SGHVS, FQNEAQ. The CDR3 nucleotides are TGTGCCAGCAGCTTAGTAGGGGGCACAGATACGCAGTATTTT. Amino acid sequence: CASSLVGGTDTQYF.

The chain employs TRBV5-1 and TRBJ1-1, with D unresolved. Trimming left V 2 bases short and J 2 bases short, with 10 bases between. The V gene's germline CDR1 is SGHRS and CDR2 YFSETQ. The CDR3 is 14 residues long. The CDR3 sequence is CASSLNTANTEAFF. In DNA form, the CDR3 reads TGCGCCAGCAGCTTAAATACAGCAAACACTGAAGCTTTCTTT.

V usage is TRBV19 and J usage is TRBJ2-5; maybe TRBD1 (6 bases). This CDR3 region has 14 residues. CDR1 is LNHDA, CDR2 SQIVND, per germline (reference sequence). The germline V and J ends were trimmed by 1 base and 3 bases, with 9 bases remaining between them. DNA of the CDR3: TGTGCCAGTAGTATAGGGGACAAAGAAGAGACCCAGTACTTC. It encodes CASSIGDKEETQYF.

This chain links TRBV19 with TRBJ1-1; D uncertain. Trimming shortened V by 3 bases and J by 0 bases, and 8 bases separated the two germline ends. CDR3 length equals 14 residues. Germline V gives CDR1 LNHDA, CDR2 SQIVND (reference sequence). CDR3 residues: CASSITGMNTEAFF. Written as DNA, the CDR3 is TGTGCCAGTAGTATCACCGGGATGAACACTGAAGCTTTCTTT.

This chain joins TRBV3-1 (or the pseudogene TRBV3-2) and TRBJ1-1; D remains unclear. The CDR3 covers 12 residues. Germline V lookup: CDR1 LGHDT, CDR2 YNNKEL (reference sequence). V was trimmed by 3 bases and J by 7 bases, leaving 9 bases between them. CDR3 amino acids: CASSQSTVEAFF. CDR3 DNA: TGTGCCAGCAGCCAGTCAACAGTTGAAGCTTTCTTT.

This clone showed up just once. This chain uses TRBV20-1 with TRBJ1-1; tentatively, D is TRBD1 (6 bases). V was trimmed by 5 bases and J by 8 bases, leaving 9 bases between them. Germline CDR1 and CDR2: DFQATT and SNEGSKA (reference sequence). The CDR3 covers 10 residues. The CDR3 DNA reads as TGCAGTGCTTTTAGGGGGGAAGCTTTCTTT. It yields the protein CSAFRGEAFF.

The rearrangement joins TRBV20-1 to TRBJ2-7; possible D gene TRBD1, 5 bases. The CDR3 extends over 12 amino acids. Per the germline V gene, CDR1 is DFQATT and CDR2 is SNEGSKA (reference sequence). Trimming cost V 3 bases and J 6 bases, with 12 bases left between them. CDR3 sequence reads: CSASFQGFEQYF. The CDR3 bases are TGCAGTGCTAGTTTCCAGGGTTTCGAGCAGTACTTC.